Only a few counts were recorded for the clone carrying this T cell receptor (beta chain). Its specificity is not known. Total RNA amounting to roughly 450 ng was the source from which TCR beta cDNA was made with a constant-region primer. Generation of the TCR beta libraries relied on three nested multiplex PCR rounds using slightly modified ARM-PCR. Researchers ran the first two PCR rounds for about 11 cycles each with TRBV1-TRBV30 forward primers and a C-beta reverse primer. In TCRdb, the multiplex PCR reads were re-called with MiXCR into one record per CDR3 protein. This sample has approximately 190,000 distinct CDR3 sequences; around four fifths occur once, and the top ten carry approximately 18%. This sample is drawn from a study of tumor-infiltrating lymphocytes in primary liver carcinoma. Study observations and caveats: Among the pair types, tumor region pairs showed more overlap than tumor-adjacent and tumor-blood pairs.

The roughly 20-34 mg bulk tissue piece was not sorted before simultaneous RNA and DNA extraction. Every tumor yielded five separate sampled regions. The CDR3 covers 14 residues. From germline, CDR1 is SNHLY and CDR2 FYNNEI. The germline V and J ends were trimmed by 2 bases and 4 bases, with 11 bases remaining between them. J is TRBJ2-5 and V is TRBV2, with D tentatively TRBD2 (6 bases). The specimen sequenced was tumor tissue from primary liver carcinoma. The receptor was derived from a man aged 40-49 years with primary liver carcinoma and hepatitis B virus infection. The CDR3 bases are TGTGCCAGCAGTGAACGGGGGTTAGGAGAGACCCAGTACTTC. Translating gives CASSERGLGETQYF. Full variable domain (remainder filled in from reference TRBV2 and TRBJ2-5): EPEVTQTPSHQVTQMGQEVILRCVPISNHLYFYWYRQILGQKVEFLVSFYNNEISEKSEIFDDQFSVERPDGSNFTLKIRSTKLEDSAMYFCASSERGLGETQYFGPGTRLLVL.